This T cell receptor beta chain comes out of a study of cytomegalovirus exposure and HLA in healthy donors. Trimming pared 3 bases from V and 4 bases from J, leaving 13 bases between. There are 15 residues in the CDR3. Germline CDR1 LNHNV, CDR2 YYDKDF (reference sequence). This clone has a handful of counts. Researchers ran the PCR with 60 Vbeta and 13 Jbeta primers. Assay used: immunoSEQ multiplex PCR; TCRdb lists only in-frame clones, some missing. Of 95,000 to 150,000 clones in the sample, 65% to 75% were seen once. Source material: PBMCs. This chain links TRBV15 with TRBJ2-4; TRBD1 might be the D (6 bases). This sequence was found in a man aged 35 to 55 in good health and CMV-seropositive. CDR3 protein: CATSSEIGQKNIQYF. The CDR3, as DNA: TGTGCCACCAGCAGTGAAATTGGACAGAAAAACATTCAGTACTTC.